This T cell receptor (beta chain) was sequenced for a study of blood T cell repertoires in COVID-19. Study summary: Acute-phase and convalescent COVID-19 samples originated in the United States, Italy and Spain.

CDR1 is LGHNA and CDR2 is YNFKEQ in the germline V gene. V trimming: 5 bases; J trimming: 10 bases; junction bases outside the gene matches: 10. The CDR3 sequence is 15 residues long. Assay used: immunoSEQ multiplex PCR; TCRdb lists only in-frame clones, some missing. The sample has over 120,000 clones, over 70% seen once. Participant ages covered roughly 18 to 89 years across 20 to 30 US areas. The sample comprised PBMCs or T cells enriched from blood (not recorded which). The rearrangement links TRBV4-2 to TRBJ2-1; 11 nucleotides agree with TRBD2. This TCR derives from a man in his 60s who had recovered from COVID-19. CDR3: CASSEGGSGRGEQFF. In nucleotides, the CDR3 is TGTGCCAGCAGCGAAGGGGGTAGCGGGAGGGGCGAGCAGTTCTTC.